Below, one T cell receptor beta chain is given with its context. The antigen is not known. Whole-study results and caveats: The larger cohort examined one V-J beta rearrangement, not whole repertoires. Tumor Treg TCRs overlapped most with tumor naive CD4+ cells.

Semi-nested PCR with Nested Universal Primer A followed constant-region reverse priming of full-length variable regions. TCRdb analysed the 5' RACE reads with MiXCR anew, one entry per CDR3 protein. This sample has around 43,000 distinct CDR3 sequences; 15% to 20% occur once, and the top ten carry 2.8%. The sequence was collected from a female donor with breast cancer. The sequenced material came from naive CD4+ T cells sorted from a lymph node. Subset noted: naive CD4+ T cells, CD4+CD45RA+CD25-.

The CDR3 region has the DNA TGTGCCAGCAGCCAGGGGACTGGGGGACCGCGCACAGATACGCAGTATTTT. Translation: CASSQGTGGPRTDTQYF. This rearrangement joins TRBV14 to TRBJ2-3; D possibly corresponds to TRBD2 (6 bases). Germline CDR1 is SGHDN and CDR2 is FVKESK. The V end lost 3 bases, the J end lost 1 base, and 17 bases lay between the germline ends. This CDR3 is 17 amino acids long.